This TCR beta chain was sequenced during a study of long-term antiretroviral therapy in people with HIV. Study observations and caveats: Controls showed broader CDR3 length ranges than did the HIV repertoires.

Germline trimming cut 0 bases from V and 0 bases from J; bases unmatched to any gene: 8. The CDR3 is 19 residues long. The germline V gene encodes CDR1 LGHNA and CDR2 YSLEER. As for this clone: Its antigen is unknown.

The immunoSEQ assay was v3.0, run at survey level. TCRdb's table, derived via immunoSEQ multiplex PCR, lists solely in-frame clones and lacks some. The sample yields under 50,000 clones, more than 80% seen once. No fewer than two post-ART and no fewer than one pre-ART PBMC samples existed for each donor. The sequence was collected from a woman between 50 and 59 years old with HIV. The rearrangement uses TRBV4-3 and TRBJ2-6; 7 nucleotides line up with TRBD1. This material consisted of unsorted PBMCs, taken 3.1 years after starting antiretroviral therapy. The chain's CDR3 is CASSQDRDSYSSGANVLTF. The CDR3 coding sequence is TGCGCCAGCAGCCAAGATCGGGACAGCTACAGCTCTGGGGCCAACGTCCTGACTTTC.